Listed below are T cell receptor beta chains from one sample, sequenced in a study of blood T cell repertoires in COVID-19. The assay was immunoSEQ multiplex PCR, and TCRdb's table has in-frame clones only and misses some. Of 250,000 to 350,000 clones detected, 75% to 95% appear once; the ten largest clones hold approximately 7.5%. Sequenced: peripheral blood. The receptors were sampled from a woman aged 25 to 45 with COVID-19, enrolled during active disease. Each CDR3 is given with its conserved first and last residue. Each record gives: clone size, V gene, J gene, D gene, CDR3 protein, CDR3 DNA. A D gene is named only where the DNA matches it firmly. Only part of the rows carry a size: once, few, many, or a class if the clone is expanded.

size: -; V: TRBV6-5; J: TRBJ1-2; D: TRBD1; CDR3: CASSYSGTENGYTF; DNA: TGTGCCAGCAGTTACTCCGGGACAGAAAATGGCTACACCTTC
size: -; V: TRBV4-1; J: TRBJ1-2; D: -; CDR3: CASSQDWRQGSYGYTF; DNA: TGCGCCAGCAGCCAAGATTGGCGGCAGGGAAGCTATGGCTACACCTTC
size: -; V: TRBV5-5; J: TRBJ2-1; D: TRBD2; CDR3: CASRREGLSYNEQFF; DNA: TGTGCCAGCCGAAGGGAGGGCCTCTCCTACAATGAGCAGTTCTTC
size: -; V: TRBV5-1; J: TRBJ1-4; D: TRBD1; CDR3: CASSSFTGGYEKLFF; DNA: TGCGCCAGCAGCTCCTTCACAGGGGGTTATGAAAAACTGTTTTTT
size: -; V: TRBV5-1; J: TRBJ2-1; D: TRBD2; CDR3: CASSGLVGNEQFF; DNA: TGCGCCAGCAGCGGACTAGTCGGGAATGAGCAGTTCTTC
size: -; V: TRBV4-2; J: TRBJ1-3; D: -; CDR3: CASSIGELSGNTIYF; DNA: TGTGCCAGCAGCATCGGGGAACTCTCTGGAAACACCATATATTTT
size: -; V: TRBV7-9; J: TRBJ2-5; D: -; CDR3: CASSLGLASLKTQYF; DNA: TGTGCCAGCAGCTTAGGCCTAGCTTCCCTCAAGACCCAGTACTTC
size: -; V: TRBV19; J: TRBJ2-7; D: TRBD2; CDR3: CASSSQRGSYEQYF; DNA: TGTGCCAGTAGTTCGCAGCGGGGCTCCTACGAGCAGTACTTC
size: -; V: TRBV19; J: TRBJ2-7; D: -; CDR3: CASSTPAGYEQYF; DNA: TGTGCCAGTAGTACGCCAGCGGGCTACGAGCAGTACTTC
size: -; V: TRBV6-5; J: TRBJ2-6; D: TRBD2; CDR3: CASSLTSGSGANVLTF; DNA: TGTGCCAGCAGTTTGACTAGCGGCTCTGGGGCCAACGTCCTGACTTTC
size: -; V: TRBV7-9; J: TRBJ2-5; D: -; CDR3: CASSLPKGIKETQYF; DNA: TGTGCCAGCAGCTTACCGAAGGGGATAAAAGAGACCCAGTACTTC
size: -; V: TRBV6-5; J: TRBJ2-5; D: TRBD1; CDR3: CASRPGGGETQYF; DNA: TGTGCCAGCAGGCCAGGGGGCGGAGAGACCCAGTACTTC
size: -; V: TRBV4-1; J: TRBJ2-3; D: TRBD2; CDR3: CASSQGTSPADTQYF; DNA: TGCGCCAGCAGCCAAGGGACTAGCCCCGCAGATACGCAGTATTTT
size: -; V: TRBV6-5; J: TRBJ2-7; D: TRBD2; CDR3: CASSYRGREGEQYF; DNA: TGTGCCAGCAGTTACCGCGGACGGGAGGGGGAGCAGTACTTC
size: few; V: TRBV4-2; J: TRBJ1-5; D: TRBD1; CDR3: CASSQSGGNQPQHF; DNA: TGTGCCAGCAGCCAATCAGGGGGTAATCAGCCCCAGCATTTT
size: -; V: TRBV10-3; J: TRBJ2-6; D: -; CDR3: CAITRGREANVLTF; DNA: TGTGCCATCACCCGCGGGCGGGAGGCCAACGTCCTGACTTTC
size: -; V: TRBV2; J: TRBJ2-5; D: TRBD2; CDR3: CASSARAREGRETQYF; DNA: TGTGCCAGCAGTGCCCGGGCGCGGGAGGGCCGAGAGACCCAGTACTTC
size: -; V: TRBV30; J: TRBJ2-3; D: -; CDR3: CAWSPGRTDTQYF; DNA: TGTGCCTGGAGCCCAGGGAGGACAGATACGCAGTATTTT
size: -; V: TRBV7-2; J: TRBJ2-7; D: TRBD1; CDR3: CASSVPGTGTPYEQYF; DNA: TGTGCCAGCAGCGTTCCCGGGACAGGGACCCCCTACGAGCAGTACTTC
size: -; V: TRBV5-4; J: TRBJ1-1; D: -; CDR3: CASSWGQGNTEAFF; DNA: TGTGCCAGCAGCTGGGGGCAGGGGAACACTGAAGCTTTCTTT
size: once; V: TRBV9; J: TRBJ2-1; D: TRBD2; CDR3: CASSPGLAGGLLYNEQFF; DNA: TGTGCCAGCAGCCCGGGACTAGCGGGAGGCCTTCTCTACAATGAGCAGTTCTTC
size: -; V: TRBV19; J: TRBJ2-1; D: TRBD1; CDR3: CASSIDRARGNEQFF; DNA: TGTGCCAGTAGTATCGACAGGGCACGAGGGAATGAGCAGTTCTTC
size: -; V: TRBV9; J: TRBJ2-7; D: -; CDR3: CASSALQGPGYEQYF; DNA: TGTGCCAGCAGCGCCTTACAGGGCCCAGGGTATGAGCAGTACTTC
size: -; V: TRBV28; J: TRBJ1-4; D: -; CDR3: CASSLVTDNEKLFF; DNA: TGTGCCAGCAGTTTAGTAACAGATAATGAAAAACTGTTTTTT
size: -; V: TRBV10-3; J: TRBJ2-2; D: TRBD1; CDR3: CAISDGQGLGELFF; DNA: TGTGCCATCAGTGACGGACAGGGCCTCGGGGAGCTGTTTTTT
size: -; V: TRBV6-5; J: TRBJ2-5; D: TRBD2; CDR3: CASSRKREGETQYF; DNA: TGTGCCAGCAGCCGAAAGCGGGAAGGAGAGACCCAGTACTTC
size: few; V: TRBV19; J: TRBJ2-7; D: TRBD1; CDR3: CASSIRPGQGYEQYF; DNA: TGTGCCAGTAGTATAAGGCCCGGACAGGGTTACGAGCAGTACTTC
size: -; V: TRBV7-3; J: TRBJ2-2; D: TRBD2; CDR3: CASSQSGRETGELFF; DNA: TGTGCCAGCAGCCAGAGCGGGAGGGAGACCGGGGAGCTGTTTTTT
size: -; V: TRBV1; J: TRBJ2-1; D: -; CDR3: CTSSQKQNEQFF; DNA: TGCACCAGCAGCCAAAAACAAAATGAGCAGTTCTTC
size: -; V: TRBV24-1; J: TRBJ2-1; D: TRBD2; CDR3: CATSDFAGGYNEQFF; DNA: TGTGCCACCAGTGATTTTGCGGGAGGGTACAATGAGCAGTTCTTC
size: -; V: TRBV28; J: TRBJ2-7; D: -; CDR3: CASSTPREQYF; DNA: TGTGCCAGCTCGACACCTCGGGAGCAGTACTTC
size: -; V: TRBV30; J: TRBJ1-1; D: -; CDR3: CAWSPRDTEAFF; DNA: TGTGCCTGGAGTCCAAGAGACACTGAAGCTTTCTTT
size: -; V: TRBV11-2; J: TRBJ1-5; D: -; CDR3: CASSLDFLSNQPQHF; DNA: TGTGCCAGCAGCTTAGACTTCCTTAGCAATCAGCCCCAGCATTTT
size: -; V: TRBV6-5; J: TRBJ2-7; D: TRBD2; CDR3: CASSYDASGSYEQYF; DNA: TGTGCCAGCAGTTACGACGCTAGCGGCTCCTACGAGCAGTACTTC
size: -; V: TRBV11-2; J: TRBJ2-7; D: TRBD2; CDR3: CASSLGTSGNYEQYF; DNA: TGTGCCAGCAGCCTCGGGACTAGCGGGAACTACGAGCAGTACTTC
size: -; V: TRBV20-1; J: TRBJ2-4; D: -; CDR3: CSASRAAGTGNPENIQYF; DNA: TGCAGTGCTAGTAGGGCCGCGGGGACTGGCAACCCCGAAAACATTCAGTACTTC
size: -; V: TRBV20-1; J: TRBJ2-3; D: TRBD2; CDR3: CSASYQGGIGDTQYF; DNA: TGCAGTGCTAGTTACCAGGGAGGGATTGGAGATACGCAGTATTTT
size: -; V: TRBV2; J: TRBJ2-7; D: -; CDR3: CASSRDTAYEQYF; DNA: TGTGCCAGCAGCCGGGACACGGCCTACGAGCAGTACTTC
size: -; V: TRBV5-4; J: TRBJ2-2; D: TRBD1; CDR3: CASSSGTGRNTGELFF; DNA: TGTGCCAGCAGCTCCGGGACAGGGAGGAACACCGGGGAGCTGTTTTTT
size: -; V: TRBV2; J: TRBJ2-2; D: -; CDR3: CASSAVSVTGELFF; DNA: TGTGCCAGCAGTGCGGTTAGCGTCACCGGGGAGCTGTTTTTT